This T cell receptor (beta chain) originates from a study of blood T cells in healthy people across ages. Study conclusions and caveats: For the donors, CMV status was unknown and possibly confounded expanded clonotype changes.

Many counts were recorded for this clonotype. The antigen remains undetermined. The V end lost 5 bases, the J end lost 4 bases, and 14 bases lay between the germline ends. CDR3 length: 14 residues. Primers used in a second PCR of about 6 to 12 cycles were a sample-barcoded 5' primer and a J-beta primer mix. Per-sample output comprised a minimum of 2.5 million paired-end reads containing CDR3. Each CDR3 protein gets one entry after TCRdb re-called the 5' RACE reads with MiXCR. The table includes under 700,000 distinct CDR3 sequences, around 24% detected once. Each sample had at least 6.5 million PBMCs isolated. The data also belong to a second study, concerning T cells of mothers and their children. Per that study: Mothers yielded over 9 million CDR3 reads, children about 3 million each.

This sequence was found in a boy under 18 in good health. The sequenced sample consisted of blood. This chain joins TRBV12-3 or TRBV12-4 and TRBJ2-5, with D unclear. The CDR3 sequence: CASSPRSSGETQYF. The CDR3, as DNA: TGTGCCAGCAGTCCCAGATCCTCGGGAGAGACCCAGTACTTC.